This record covers a single T cell receptor beta chain. The data were obtained in a study of blood T cell repertoires in COVID-19. Looking at the study overall: COVID-19 samples from acute and convalescent phases originated in the United States, Italy and Spain. The cDNA or gDNA used as material had been derived from T cells, B-cell-depleted T cells, or PBMCs.

The CDR3 length is 17 residues. Authors' methods: From reference gene primer amplification, estimates of nucleated cell counts were derived. The method was immunoSEQ multiplex PCR; TCRdb's version includes in-frame clones alone and lacks a portion of them. That table furnishes V, J and clone size, whereas the DNA furnished D and trimming. The table has approximately 200,000 clones, just under 85% seen once. The genes are TRBV21-1 and TRBJ2-1; TRBD2, as called in the table, went unchecked against the DNA. TRBV21-1 is shown as a pseudogene. Sequenced sample: peripheral blood. The clonotype originates from a human donor with acute or convalescent COVID-19. The donor label of this sample is uncertain. CDR3 bases: TGTGCCAGCAGCAAAGGGGGAGAGATAGCGGGAGTGAATGAGCAGTTCTTC. Translating it yields CASSKGGEIAGVNEQFF.